This TCR beta chain was documented in a study of T cell responses to AZD1222 COVID-19 vaccine. Turning to the study itself: Second doses that came at about 4 or about 12 weeks were put together.

The germline V and J ends were trimmed by 9 bases and 3 bases, with 9 bases remaining between them. CDR3 size: 11 residues. The germline V gene encodes CDR1 LNHDA and CDR2 SQIVND (reference sequence). Clones were sequenced by immunoSEQ multiplex PCR, and TCRdb holds only the in-frame ones, with some missing. The data contain roughly 120,000 clones, less than 90% of them singletons. Study-wide findings and caveats: Spike-specific TCR breadth and depth rose after two AZD1222 doses. Across spike, vaccine-associated CD4 TCRs were found, dominant at 160-218 and 743-854.

Of note for this clone: The antigen remains unidentified.

V usage is TRBV19 and J usage is TRBJ2-7; D is uncertain. This receptor was obtained from an adult in good health. This specimen was peripheral blood, taken on day 0 of AZD1222 vaccination. The CDR3 is CASRAGYEQYF. In DNA form, the CDR3 reads TGTGCCAGCCGAGCAGGCTACGAGCAGTACTTC.